Listed below are T cell receptor beta chains from one sample, sequenced in a study of blood T cell repertoires in COVID-19. The method was immunoSEQ multiplex PCR; TCRdb's version includes in-frame clones alone and lacks a portion of them. Among hundreds of thousands of clones listed, about 88% were seen once. Specimen: PBMCs or T cells enriched from blood (not recorded which). The origin of the receptors is a man aged 55 to 70 who had recovered from COVID-19. Each CDR3 is given with its conserved first and last residue. A D gene is named only where the DNA matches it firmly. Clone size is not always given. Where it is, it says once, few, many or a class for expanded clones.

clone_size,d_call,v_call,j_call,cdr3_nt,cdr3_aa
NA,NA,TRBV15,TRBJ2-2,TGTGCCACCAGCAGAGCGAGCGAGGCGAACACCGGGGAGCTGTTTTTT,CATSRASEANTGELFF
NA,TRBD1,TRBV18,TRBJ2-5,TGTGCCAGCTCACGACAGGGGGCTTCAGAGACCCAGTACTTC,CASSRQGASETQYF
NA,TRBD1,TRBV18,TRBJ1-2,TGTGCCAGCTCACCGGGACAGGGGGACACTATGGGCGGCTACACCTTC,CASSPGQGDTMGGYTF
NA,TRBD1,TRBV3-1/TRBV3-2,TRBJ1-3,TGTGCCAGCAGCCAAGATCTGGGGACAGGGGGGAACACCATATATTTT,CASSQDLGTGGNTIYF
NA,TRBD2,TRBV10-2,TRBJ2-7,TGCGCCAGCACCCCCGGGTCTAGCGGGAATGGGGAGCAGTACTTC,CASTPGSSGNGEQYF
NA,TRBD2,TRBV5-4,TRBJ2-1,TGTGCCAGCACCGTAGCGGGAGGGGACTACAATGAGCAGTTCTTC,CASTVAGGDYNEQFF
NA,NA,TRBV4-3,TRBJ1-2,TGCGCCAGCAGCCAAGAAACAGGGCACAGAGACTACACCTTC,CASSQETGHRDYTF
NA,TRBD1,TRBV10-3,TRBJ1-3,TGTGCCATCAGTCCCGGGACAGGGGGCGCGGGAAACACCATATATTTT,CAISPGTGGAGNTIYF
NA,NA,TRBV5-4,TRBJ2-3,TGTGCCAGCAGCTTGGTCGGACTGAGCACAGATACGCAGTATTTT,CASSLVGLSTDTQYF
few,NA,TRBV30,TRBJ1-2,TGTGCCTGGAGTCAAGGGACTTCCTATGGCTACACCTTC,CAWSQGTSYGYTF
NA,TRBD1,TRBV6-5,TRBJ2-7,TGTGCCAGCAGTTCCCGGGACAGAGACTACGAGCAGTACTTC,CASSSRDRDYEQYF
NA,TRBD1,TRBV11-1,TRBJ2-5,TGTGCCAGCAGGGTAACAGGGGGCGGAGAGACCCAGTACTTC,CASRVTGGGETQYF
NA,TRBD1,TRBV29-1,TRBJ2-6,TGCAGCGTTACCAGCACAGGGGGGATCGTCCTGACTTTC,CSVTSTGGIVLTF
NA,TRBD2,TRBV4-3,TRBJ2-1,TGCGCCAGCAGCCAATTGACTAGCGGGGCCAATGAGCAGTTCTTC,CASSQLTSGANEQFF
NA,NA,TRBV30,TRBJ1-2,TGTGCCTGGTCCCGGGGGGCAAGTTTCGGTGGCTACACCTTC,CAWSRGASFGGYTF
NA,TRBD1,TRBV27,TRBJ2-2,TGTGCCAGCAGACCGACGAACAGGGGAAGCACCGGGGAGCTGTTTTTT,CASRPTNRGSTGELFF
NA,NA,TRBV5-4,TRBJ1-2,TGTGCCTCTTCCCCCCCGGGATCTAACTATGGCTACACCTTC,CASSPPGSNYGYTF
NA,NA,TRBV15,TRBJ1-6,TGTGCCACCAGCATAGAACAGGACTATAATTCACCCCTCCACTTT,CATSIEQDYNSPLHF
NA,TRBD1,TRBV7-3,TRBJ1-4,TGTGCCAGCAGCCGGAAGACAGGGGCTAATGAAAAACTGTTTTTT,CASSRKTGANEKLFF
NA,NA,TRBV7-9,TRBJ1-1,TGTGCCAGCAGCCACCTGGGGAGGGGAGGTTCTGAAGCTTTCTTT,CASSHLGRGGSEAFF
NA,TRBD1,TRBV4-3,TRBJ1-6,TGCGCCAGCAGCCAAGAATGGACAGGGGTAGGTTCACCCCTCCACTTT,CASSQEWTGVGSPLHF
NA,NA,TRBV9,TRBJ2-2,TGTGCCAGCAGCTCAGGGGGACTCGGGGAGCTGTTTTTT,CASSSGGLGELFF
NA,NA,TRBV15,TRBJ2-7,TGTGCCACCAGCAACAGACAGTCCTACGAGCAGTACTTC,CATSNRQSYEQYF
NA,TRBD2,TRBV7-2,TRBJ2-3,TGTGCCAGCAGCTTAGCGGAGGGACTAGCGGGGGCCATTGGGCCAGATACGCAGTATTTT,CASSLAEGLAGAIGPDTQYF
NA,NA,TRBV7-9,TRBJ2-1,TGTGCCAGCAGCCCGGACAGTGAGCAGTTCTTC,CASSPDSEQFF